This T cell receptor beta chain was observed in a study of blood T cell repertoires in COVID-19. Study-wide background: The United States, Italy and Spain were the sources of the acute and convalescent COVID-19 samples. PBMCs, B-cell-depleted T cells, or T cells provided the cDNA or gDNA that made up the material.

Germline CDR1 and CDR2: SGHVS and FQNEAQ. The V gene end was trimmed by 3 bases and the J gene end by 8 bases; junction bases not matched to a gene: 13. The CDR3 extends over 17 amino acids. As processed by the authors: Estimates of nucleated cell counts were drawn from the amplification of reference gene primers. The protocol was immunoSEQ multiplex PCR, while the TCRdb copy is restricted to in-frame clones and leaves out a portion. V and J calls and clone size are given by that table; D and trimming were obtained from the DNA. The sample yields about 10,000 clones, 80% to 90% seen once. This receptor was taken from a human donor in a cohort sampled during active COVID-19. The chain combines TRBV7-8 with TRBJ2-5; TRBD2 matches 12 bases. Sample: peripheral blood. The CDR3 protein is CASSFLTSGGQEETQYF. DNA for the CDR3: TGTGCCAGCAGCTTCCTGACTAGCGGGGGCCAGGAGGAAACCCAGTACTTC.